One and the same sample provided the 4 T cell receptor beta chains below, sequenced in a study of radiotherapy plus CTLA-4 blockade in lung cancer. Assay used: immunoSEQ multiplex PCR; TCRdb lists only in-frame clones, some missing. The sample shows more than 95,000 clones, about 77% of them seen only once. The sequencing used peripheral blood, collected from a patient treated with radiotherapy plus ipilimumab. These receptors all come from a human donor with non-small cell lung cancer who had a partial response to radiotherapy plus ipilimumab.

The V gene is TRBV30, the J gene TRBJ2-2, with a tentative D call TRBD1 (5 bases). Germline CDR1 GTSNPN, CDR2 SVGIG (reference sequence). V lost 8 bases and J 0 bases, leaving 16 bases between the germline ends. The CDR3 is 15 residues long. This CDR3 reads CALGLTATNTGELFF. CDR3 sequence (DNA): TGTGCCCTTGGGTTGACAGCTACGAACACCGGGGAGCTGTTTTTT.

The CDR3 spells CASSYSTGEKRYTF. The CDR3 DNA reads as TGTGCCAGCAGTTACTCGACGGGAGAAAAACGCTACACCTTC. The V and J genes are TRBV6-5 and TRBJ1-2, with D unclear. The V end was cut by 0 bases, the J end by 9 bases, with 14 bases between. The V gene's germline CDR1 is MNHEY and CDR2 SVGAGI. The CDR3 spans 14 residues.

The chain couples TRBV18 to TRBJ2-5; 14 nucleotides align to TRBD2. CDR1 and CDR2 from the germline V gene are KGHSH and LQKENI. This CDR3 is 16 amino acids long. With 3 bases clipped from V and 5 bases from J, the junction kept 5 bases outside the gene matches. CDR3 residues: CASSPLGLAGAETQYF. CDR3 in DNA: TGTGCCAGCTCACCGTTGGGACTAGCGGGAGCGGAGACCCAGTACTTC.

A few counts support this clone. The chain joins TRBV18 to TRBJ1-5; D possibly corresponds to TRBD1 (5 bases). Looked up from germline, CDR1 is KGHSH and CDR2 is LQKENI. CDR3 length: 15 residues. The V end lost 5 bases, the J end lost 0 bases, and 11 bases lay between the germline ends. The CDR3 DNA sequence: TGTGCCAGCTCAACGGACATGGGTAGCAATCAGCCCCAGCATTTT. This encodes CASSTDMGSNQPQHF.